This record covers a single TCR beta chain. V lost 5 bases to trimming and J lost 8 bases, with 9 bases between them. Looked up from germline, CDR1 is MDHEN and CDR2 is SYDVKM. The CDR3 extends over 12 amino acids. The data originate from a study of blood T cell repertoires in COVID-19. The method was immunoSEQ multiplex PCR; TCRdb's version includes in-frame clones alone and lacks a portion of them. The top ten hold 13% of the sample, which has 100,000 or so clones, under 90% seen once. V usage is TRBV28 and J usage is TRBJ1-4; D remains unclear. The sample comprised peripheral blood. The sequence came from a human donor in a cohort sampled during active COVID-19. CDR3 in amino acids: CASSVRGEKLFF. In DNA, the CDR3 is TGTGCCAGCAGTGTTAGAGGGGAAAAACTGTTTTTT. The variable domain in full, with the rest retrieved from reference TRBV28 and TRBJ1-4, is DVKVTQSSRYLVKRTGEKVFLECVQDMDHENMFWYRQDPGLGLRLIYFSYDVKMKEKGDIPEGYSVSREKKERFSLILESASTNQTSMYLCASSVRGEKLFFGSGTQLSVL.